This T cell receptor (beta chain) emerged from a study of T-cell reconstitution after alpha-beta-depleted transplantation in children. The TCRbeta library incorporated unique molecular identifiers. TCRdb re-called the PCR reads with MiXCR, one entry per CDR3 protein. There are about 540,000 distinct CDR3 sequences in the sample; roughly 18% occur only once, and 3.3% lies in the top ten. The ends lost 1 base at V and 4 bases at J; junction bases unmatched: 7. CDR1 LNHNV and CDR2 YYDKDF come from the germline V gene (reference sequence). The CDR3 loop spans 17 amino acids. The chain carries TRBV15 and TRBJ2-1, with 10 bases aligning to TRBD2. The clonotype originates from a human donor who donated a stem cell graft to a child with acute lymphoblastic leukemia. Specimen: PBMCs from the stem cell graft donor, collected from the stem cell graft. CDR3 loop: CATSRGRLAGEYNEQFF. CDR3 in DNA: TGTGCCACCAGCAGAGGGAGGCTAGCGGGAGAATACAATGAGCAGTTCTTC.